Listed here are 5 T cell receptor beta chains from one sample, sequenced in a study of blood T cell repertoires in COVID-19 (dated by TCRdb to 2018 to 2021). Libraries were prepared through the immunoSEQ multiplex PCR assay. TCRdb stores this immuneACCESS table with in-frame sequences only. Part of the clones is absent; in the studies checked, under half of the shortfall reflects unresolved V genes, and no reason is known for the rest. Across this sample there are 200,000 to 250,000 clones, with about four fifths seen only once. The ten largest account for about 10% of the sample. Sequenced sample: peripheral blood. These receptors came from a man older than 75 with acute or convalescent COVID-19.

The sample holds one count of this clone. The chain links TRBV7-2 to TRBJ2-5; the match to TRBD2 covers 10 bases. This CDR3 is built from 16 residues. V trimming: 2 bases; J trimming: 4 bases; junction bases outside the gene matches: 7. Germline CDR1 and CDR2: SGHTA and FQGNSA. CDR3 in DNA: TGTGCCAGCAGCTTAAGCGGGAGGGCCTCATCAGAGACCCAGTACTTC. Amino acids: CASSLSGRASSETQYF.

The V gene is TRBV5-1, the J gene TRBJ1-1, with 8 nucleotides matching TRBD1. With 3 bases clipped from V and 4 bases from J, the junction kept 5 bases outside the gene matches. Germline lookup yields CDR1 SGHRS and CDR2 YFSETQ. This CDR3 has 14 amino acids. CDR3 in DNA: TGCGCCAGCAGCTGGGGACAGGATTCCACTGAAGCTTTCTTT. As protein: CASSWGQDSTEAFF.

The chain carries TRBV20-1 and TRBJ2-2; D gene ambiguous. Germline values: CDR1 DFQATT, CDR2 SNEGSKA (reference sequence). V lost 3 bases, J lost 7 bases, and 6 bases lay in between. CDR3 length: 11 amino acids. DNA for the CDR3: TGCAGTGCTAGTCGGGTCGGGGAGCTGTTTTTT. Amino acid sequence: CSASRVGELFF.

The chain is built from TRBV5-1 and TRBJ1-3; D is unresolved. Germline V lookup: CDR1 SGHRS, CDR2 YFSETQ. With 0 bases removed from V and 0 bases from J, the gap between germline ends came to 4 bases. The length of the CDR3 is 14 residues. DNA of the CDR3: TGCGCCAGCAGCTTGGGCGCCTCTGGAAACACCATATATTTT. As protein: CASSLGASGNTIYF.

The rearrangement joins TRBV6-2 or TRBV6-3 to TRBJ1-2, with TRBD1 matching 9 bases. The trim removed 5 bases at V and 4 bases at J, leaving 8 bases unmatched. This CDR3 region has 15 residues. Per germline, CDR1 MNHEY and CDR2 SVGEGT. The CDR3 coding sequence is TGTGCCAGCAGTAAACAGGGGGCGCGGATCTATGGCTACACCTTC. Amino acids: CASSKQGARIYGYTF.